This T cell receptor beta chain was captured by sequencing in a study of cytomegalovirus exposure and HLA in healthy donors. Study context: The study placed around 80% of its 398 genotyped donors in the Caucasian-associated ancestry cluster. Whole-study results and caveats: Accurate prediction of HLA-A and HLA-B alleles (for most subjects) was reportedly achieved from TCR beta sequences.

Healthy bone marrow donors formed the donor group. In the case of this clone: As yet, its antigen is unknown.

It was with 60 Vbeta and 13 Jbeta primers that the PCR ran. Measured with immunoSEQ multiplex PCR; TCRdb has only the in-frame clones, and not every one. Among about 120,000 clones, 50% to 80% were seen once, and the ten largest hold roughly 8.6%. V shed 1 base and J shed 5 bases, with 11 bases lying between them. This CDR3 has 14 residues. Germline V CDR1 and CDR2: SGHVS, FNYEAQ. The sample comprised PBMCs. The chain combines TRBV7-6 with TRBJ1-2; D not resolved. The source of this sequence is a woman aged 40-49 years in good health and CMV-seropositive. CDR3 in DNA: TGTGCCAGCAGCTTAGATGTGGGAGGGTATGGCTACACCTTC. It codes for CASSLDVGGYGYTF.